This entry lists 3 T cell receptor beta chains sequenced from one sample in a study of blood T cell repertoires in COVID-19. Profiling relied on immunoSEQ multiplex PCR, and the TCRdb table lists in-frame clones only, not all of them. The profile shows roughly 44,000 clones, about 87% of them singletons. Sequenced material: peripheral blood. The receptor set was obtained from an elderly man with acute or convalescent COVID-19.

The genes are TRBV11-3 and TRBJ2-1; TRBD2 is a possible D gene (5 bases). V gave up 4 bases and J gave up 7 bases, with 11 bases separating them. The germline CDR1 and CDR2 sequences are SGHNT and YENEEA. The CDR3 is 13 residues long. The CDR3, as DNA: TGTGCCAGCAGCTCGACTCGGGGAAATGAGCAGTTCTTC. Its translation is CASSSTRGNEQFF.

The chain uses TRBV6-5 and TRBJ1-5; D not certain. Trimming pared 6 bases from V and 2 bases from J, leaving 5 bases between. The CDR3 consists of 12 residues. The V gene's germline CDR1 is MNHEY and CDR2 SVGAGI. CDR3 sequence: CASRGGNQPQHF. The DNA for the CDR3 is TGTGCCAGCAGGGGAGGCAATCAGCCCCAGCATTTT.

The CDR3 region is CASSLTRGSTEAFF. CDR3 DNA: TGTGCCAGCAGCTTAACCCGGGGGAGCACTGAAGCTTTCTTT. The chain links TRBV11-2 to TRBJ1-1; possible D gene TRBD1, 5 bases. The germline CDR1 and CDR2 sequences are SGHAT and FQNNGV. The V gene lost 2 bases and the J gene lost 4 bases, with 11 bases spanning the gap. The CDR3 loop spans 14 amino acids. Using reference TRBV11-2 and TRBJ1-1 for the parts outside the CDR3, the full variable domain is EAGVAQSPRYKIIEKRQSVAFWCNPISGHATLYWYQQILGQGPKLLIQFQNNGVVDDSQLPKDRFSAERLKGVDSTLKIQPAKLEDSAVYLCASSLTRGSTEAFFGQGTRLTVV.